Shown below are 3 T cell receptor beta chains from a single sample sequenced in a study of blood T cell repertoires in COVID-19. Sequenced by immunoSEQ multiplex PCR; TCRdb stores in-frame clones only, minus some. The sample has around 140,000 clones; over 70% are singletons. Sequences were obtained from peripheral blood. These receptors all stem from a man over 45 who had recovered from COVID-19.

The chain combines TRBV5-6 with TRBJ1-1, with 7 bases that match TRBD1. V lost 4 bases, J lost 11 bases, and 8 bases stayed unmatched. The CDR3 is 12 residues long. Per germline, CDR1 SGHDT and CDR2 YYEEEE. CDR3 coding DNA: TGTGCCAGCAGCAAGGGGGCACGGGATGCTTTCTTT. This sequence encodes CASSKGARDAFF.

The V and J genes are TRBV4-3 and TRBJ2-5; D remains unclear. This CDR3 region has 15 residues. Germline V lookup: CDR1 LGHNA, CDR2 YSLEER. The ends were cut back, 1 base at V and 1 base at J, with 10 bases in the middle. Here the CDR3 DNA reads TGCGCCAGCAGCCAAGTTATAGCAGCCCAAGAGACCCAGTACTTC. It is translated as CASSQVIAAQETQYF.

This clone was counted a few times. The rearrangement joins TRBV6-5 to TRBJ1-1, with D tentatively TRBD1 (5 bases). The V gene lost 7 bases and the J gene lost 2 bases, with 14 bases spanning the gap. This CDR3 comprises 14 residues. Germline lookup yields CDR1 MNHEY and CDR2 SVGAGI. CDR3 protein: CASTVGGYNTEAFF. CDR3 bases: TGTGCCAGCACGGTCGGGGGGTATAACACTGAAGCTTTCTTT.